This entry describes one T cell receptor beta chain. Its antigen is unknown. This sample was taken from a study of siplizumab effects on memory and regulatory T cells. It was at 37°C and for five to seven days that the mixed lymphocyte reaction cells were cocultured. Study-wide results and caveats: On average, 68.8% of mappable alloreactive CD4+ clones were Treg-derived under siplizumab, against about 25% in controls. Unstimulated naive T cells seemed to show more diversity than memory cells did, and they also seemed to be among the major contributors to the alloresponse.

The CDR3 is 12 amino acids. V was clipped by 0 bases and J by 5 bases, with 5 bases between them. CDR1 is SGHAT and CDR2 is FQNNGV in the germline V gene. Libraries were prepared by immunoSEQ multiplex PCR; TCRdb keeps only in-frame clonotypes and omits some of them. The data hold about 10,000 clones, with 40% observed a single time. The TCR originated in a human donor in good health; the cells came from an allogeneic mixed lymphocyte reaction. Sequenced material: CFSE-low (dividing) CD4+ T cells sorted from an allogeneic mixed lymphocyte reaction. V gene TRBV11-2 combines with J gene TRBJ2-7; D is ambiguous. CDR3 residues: CASSLDLNEQYF. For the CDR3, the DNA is TGTGCCAGCAGCTTAGATCTGAACGAGCAGTACTTC.